The TCR beta chain described here comes from a study of STAT5B mutations in CD4+ large granular lymphocyte leukemia. TCRdb's table, derived via immunoSEQ multiplex PCR, lists solely in-frame clones and lacks some. The top ten hold approximately 2.5% of the sample, which has more than 30,000 clones, roughly 65% seen once. Germline loops: CDR1 SSHAT, CDR2 FNYEAQ (reference sequence). The CDR3 is 15 amino acids. V was clipped by 5 bases and J by 4 bases; unmatched bases: 8. The sample comprised CD4+ T cells from blood buffy coats. The TCR comes from a human donor in good health. The rearrangement uses TRBV7-7 and TRBJ2-5, with TRBD1 identical over 9 bases. In DNA, the CDR3 is TGTGCCAGCAGCACGACAGGGGGGGCGGGAGAGACCCAGTACTTC. It translates to CASSTTGGAGETQYF.